Sequencing of this T cell receptor beta chain was carried out in a study of blood T cells in healthy people across ages. Study-level findings and limits: As naive T cell percentage varied, TCR beta diversity correlated strongly with it.

Germline CDR1 reads MNHEY; CDR2 reads SVGAGI. This CDR3 is 13 amino acids long. V gave up 8 bases and J gave up 5 bases; unmatched junction bases: 7. In regard to this clonotype: What it recognizes is unknown.

It was with a sample-barcoded 5' primer and a J-beta primer mix that a second PCR of roughly 7 to 12 cycles was run. TCRdb re-derived calls from the 5' RACE reads in MiXCR, one entry per CDR3 protein. The data show about 970,000 distinct CDR3 sequences, roughly half seen once. The V gene is TRBV6-5, the J gene TRBJ1-1, with 8 bases fitting TRBD1. The sequence was obtained from a woman aged 55-69 years in good health. The sequenced sample was blood. CDR3 nucleotide sequence: TGTGCCAGCCTTGACAGGGGCTATACTGAAGCTTTCTTT. This gives the protein CASLDRGYTEAFF.